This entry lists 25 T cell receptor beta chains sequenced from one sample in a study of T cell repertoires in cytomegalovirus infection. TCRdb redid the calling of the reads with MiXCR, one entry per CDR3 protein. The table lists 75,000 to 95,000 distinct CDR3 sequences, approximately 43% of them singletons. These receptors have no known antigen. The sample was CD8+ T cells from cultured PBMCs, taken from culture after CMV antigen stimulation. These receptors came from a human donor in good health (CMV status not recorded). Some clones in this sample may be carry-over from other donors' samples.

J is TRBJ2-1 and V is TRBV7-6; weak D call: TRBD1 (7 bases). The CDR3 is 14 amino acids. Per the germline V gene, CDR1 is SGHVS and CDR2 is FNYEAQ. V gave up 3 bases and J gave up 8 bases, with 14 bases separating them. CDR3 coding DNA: TGTGCCAGCAGCTTCGGAGGGGGCCGCGATGAGCAGTTCTTC. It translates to CASSFGGGRDEQFF.

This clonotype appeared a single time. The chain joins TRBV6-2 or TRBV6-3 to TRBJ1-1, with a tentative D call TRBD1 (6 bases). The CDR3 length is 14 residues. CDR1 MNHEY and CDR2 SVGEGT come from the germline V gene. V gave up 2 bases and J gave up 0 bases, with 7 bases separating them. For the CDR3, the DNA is TGTGCCAGCAGTTACGGGGGCATGAACACTGAAGCTTTCTTT. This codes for CASSYGGMNTEAFF.

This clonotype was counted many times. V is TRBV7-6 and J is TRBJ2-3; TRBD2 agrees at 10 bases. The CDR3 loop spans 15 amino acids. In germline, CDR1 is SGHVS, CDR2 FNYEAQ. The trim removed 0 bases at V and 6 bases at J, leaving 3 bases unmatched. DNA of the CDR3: TGTGCCAGCAGCTTAGCGAGCGGGGGGGGGGATACGCAGTATTTT. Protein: CASSLASGGGDTQYF.

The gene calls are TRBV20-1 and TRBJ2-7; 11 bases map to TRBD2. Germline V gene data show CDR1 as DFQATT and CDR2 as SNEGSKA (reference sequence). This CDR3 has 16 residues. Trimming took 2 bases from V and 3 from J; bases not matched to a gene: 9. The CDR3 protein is CSARPSSGRFLYEQYF. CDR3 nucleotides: TGCAGTGCTAGACCCTCTAGCGGGAGGTTCCTCTACGAGCAGTACTTC.

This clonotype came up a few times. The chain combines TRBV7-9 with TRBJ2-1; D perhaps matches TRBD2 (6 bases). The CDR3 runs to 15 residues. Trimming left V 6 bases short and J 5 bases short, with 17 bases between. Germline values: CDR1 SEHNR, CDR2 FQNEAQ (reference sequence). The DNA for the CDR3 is TGTGCCAGCAGTCCTCTAAGGACTATCAACAATGAGCAGTTCTTC. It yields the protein CASSPLRTINNEQFF.

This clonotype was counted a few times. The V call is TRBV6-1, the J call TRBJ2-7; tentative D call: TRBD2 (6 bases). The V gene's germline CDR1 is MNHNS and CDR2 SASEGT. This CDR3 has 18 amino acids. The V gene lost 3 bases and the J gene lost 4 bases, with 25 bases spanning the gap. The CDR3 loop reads CASSEKASSVTPPYEQYF. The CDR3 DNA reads TGTGCCAGCAGTGAGAAGGCCTCTAGCGTTACTCCCCCTTACGAGCAGTACTTC.

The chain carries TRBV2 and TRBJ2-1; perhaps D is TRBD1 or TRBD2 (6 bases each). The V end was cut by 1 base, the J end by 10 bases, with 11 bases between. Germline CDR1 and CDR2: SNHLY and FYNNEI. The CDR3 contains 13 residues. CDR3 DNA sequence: TGTGCCAGCAGTGAAGGGGGGGCAGGGGAGCAGTTCTTC. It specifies CASSEGGAGEQFF.

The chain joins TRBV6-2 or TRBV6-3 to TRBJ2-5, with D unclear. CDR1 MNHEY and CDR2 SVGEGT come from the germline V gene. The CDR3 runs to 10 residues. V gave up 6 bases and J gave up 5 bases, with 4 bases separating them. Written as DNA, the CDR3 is TGTGCCAGCAGGGGTGAGACCCAGTACTTC. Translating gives CASRGETQYF.

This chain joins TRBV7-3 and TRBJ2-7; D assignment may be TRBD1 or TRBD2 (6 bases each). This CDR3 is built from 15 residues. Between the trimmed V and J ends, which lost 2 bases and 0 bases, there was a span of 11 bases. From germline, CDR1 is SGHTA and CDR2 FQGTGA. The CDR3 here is CASSLSGASSYEQYF. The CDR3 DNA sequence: TGTGCCAGCAGCTTATCGGGGGCCAGCTCCTACGAGCAGTACTTC.

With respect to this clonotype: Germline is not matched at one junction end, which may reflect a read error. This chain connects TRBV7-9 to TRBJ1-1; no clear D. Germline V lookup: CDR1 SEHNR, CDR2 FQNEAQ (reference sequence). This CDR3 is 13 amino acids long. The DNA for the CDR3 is TGTGCCAGCAGCTTACCACAAGGGCCTGAGGCTTTCTTT. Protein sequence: CASSLPQGPEAFF.

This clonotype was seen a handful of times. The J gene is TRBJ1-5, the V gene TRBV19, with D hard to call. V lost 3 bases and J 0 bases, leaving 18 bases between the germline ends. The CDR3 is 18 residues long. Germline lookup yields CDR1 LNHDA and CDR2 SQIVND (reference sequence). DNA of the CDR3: TGTGCCAGTAGTATTAGTAATGGAGGATTTTATAGCAATCAGCCCCAGCATTTT. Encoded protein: CASSISNGGFYSNQPQHF.

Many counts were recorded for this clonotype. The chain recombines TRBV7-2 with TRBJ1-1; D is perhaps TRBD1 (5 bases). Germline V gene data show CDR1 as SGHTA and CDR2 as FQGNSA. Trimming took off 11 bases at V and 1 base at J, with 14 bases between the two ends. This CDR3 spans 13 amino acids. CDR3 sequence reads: CACPLGQNTEAFF. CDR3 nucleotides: TGTGCCTGCCCCCTGGGGCAGAACACTGAAGCTTTCTTT. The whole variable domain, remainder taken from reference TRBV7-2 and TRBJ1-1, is GAGVSQSPSNKVTEKGKDVELRCDPISGHTALYWYRQSLGQGLEFLIYFQGNSAPDKSGLPSDRFSAERTGGSVSTLTIQRTQQEDSAVYLCACPLGQNTEAFFGQGTRLTVV.

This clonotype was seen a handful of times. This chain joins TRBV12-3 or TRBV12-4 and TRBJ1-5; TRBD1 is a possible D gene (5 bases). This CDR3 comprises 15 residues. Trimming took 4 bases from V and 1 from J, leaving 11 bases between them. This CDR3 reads CASSSRGGSNQPQHF. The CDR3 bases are TGTGCCAGCAGTTCCCGCGGGGGAAGCAATCAGCCCCAGCATTTT.

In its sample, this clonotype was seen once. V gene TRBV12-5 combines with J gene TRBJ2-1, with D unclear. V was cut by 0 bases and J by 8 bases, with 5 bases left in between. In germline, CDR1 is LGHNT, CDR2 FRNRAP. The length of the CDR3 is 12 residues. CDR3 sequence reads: CASGLVTYEQFF. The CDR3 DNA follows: TGTGCTAGTGGTTTGGTGACCTATGAGCAGTTCTTC.

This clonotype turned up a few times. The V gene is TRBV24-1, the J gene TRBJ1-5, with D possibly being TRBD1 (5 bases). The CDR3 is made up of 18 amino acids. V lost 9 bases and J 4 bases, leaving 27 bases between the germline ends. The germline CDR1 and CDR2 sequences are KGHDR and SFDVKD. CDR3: CATGEDRATAKENQPQHF. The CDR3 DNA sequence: TGTGCCACCGGAGAAGACAGAGCCACCGCGAAAGAGAATCAGCCCCAGCATTTT.

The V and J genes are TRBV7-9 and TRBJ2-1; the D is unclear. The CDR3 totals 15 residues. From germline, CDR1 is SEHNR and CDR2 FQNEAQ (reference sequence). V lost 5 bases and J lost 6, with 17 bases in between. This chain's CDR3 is CASSPLSNGLNEQFF. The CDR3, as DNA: TGTGCCAGCAGCCCCTTGTCCAACGGGCTCAATGAGCAGTTCTTC.

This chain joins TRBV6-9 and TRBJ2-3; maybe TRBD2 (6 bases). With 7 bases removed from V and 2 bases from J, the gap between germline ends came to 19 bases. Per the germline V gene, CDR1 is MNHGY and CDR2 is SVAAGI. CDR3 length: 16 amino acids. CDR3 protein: CASTSIAGISTDTQYF. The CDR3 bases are TGTGCCAGCACATCCATCGCGGGAATCTCCACAGATACGCAGTATTTT.

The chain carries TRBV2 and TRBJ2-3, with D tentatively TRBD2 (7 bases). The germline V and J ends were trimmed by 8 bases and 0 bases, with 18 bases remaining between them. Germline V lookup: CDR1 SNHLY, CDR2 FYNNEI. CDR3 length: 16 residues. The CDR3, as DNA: TGTGCCAGCGGGGGGGGCGCGGCAGACAGCACAGATACGCAGTATTTT. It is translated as CASGGGAADSTDTQYF.

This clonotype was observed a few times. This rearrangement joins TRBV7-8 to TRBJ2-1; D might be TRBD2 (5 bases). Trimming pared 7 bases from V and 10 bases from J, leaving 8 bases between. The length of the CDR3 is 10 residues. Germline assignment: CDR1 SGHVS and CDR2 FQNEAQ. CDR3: CASKSGEQFF. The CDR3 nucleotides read TGTGCCAGCAAATCGGGGGAGCAGTTCTTC.

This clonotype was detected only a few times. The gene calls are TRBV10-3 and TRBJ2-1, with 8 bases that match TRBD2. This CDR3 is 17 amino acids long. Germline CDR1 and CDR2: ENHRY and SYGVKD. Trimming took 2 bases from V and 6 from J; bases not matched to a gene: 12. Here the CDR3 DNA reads TGTGCCATCAGTGAGCCCCACCCCGCGGGGGGCGGCAATGAGCAGTTCTTC. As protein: CAISEPHPAGGGNEQFF.

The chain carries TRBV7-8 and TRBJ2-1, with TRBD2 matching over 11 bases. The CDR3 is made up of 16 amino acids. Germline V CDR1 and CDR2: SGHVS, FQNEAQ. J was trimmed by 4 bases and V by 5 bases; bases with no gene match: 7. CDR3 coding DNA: TGTGCCAGCAGCCTCTTAGCGGGGGGGGTATACAATGAGCAGTTCTTC. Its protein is CASSLLAGGVYNEQFF.

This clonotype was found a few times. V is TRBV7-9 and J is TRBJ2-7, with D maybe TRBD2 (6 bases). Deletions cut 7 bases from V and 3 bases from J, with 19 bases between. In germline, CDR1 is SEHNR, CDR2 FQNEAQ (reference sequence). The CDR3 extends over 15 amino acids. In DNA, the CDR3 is TGTGCCAGCAACAACTTAAAGGGAGGAAACTACGAGCAGTACTTC. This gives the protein CASNNLKGGNYEQYF.

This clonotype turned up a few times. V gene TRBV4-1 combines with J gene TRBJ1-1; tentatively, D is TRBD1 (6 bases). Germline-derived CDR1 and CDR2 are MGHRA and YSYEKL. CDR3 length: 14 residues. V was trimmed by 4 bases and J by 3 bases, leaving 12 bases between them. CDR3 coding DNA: TGCGCCAGCAGCCCCCAGGGGCGGCACACTGAAGCTTTCTTT. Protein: CASSPQGRHTEAFF.

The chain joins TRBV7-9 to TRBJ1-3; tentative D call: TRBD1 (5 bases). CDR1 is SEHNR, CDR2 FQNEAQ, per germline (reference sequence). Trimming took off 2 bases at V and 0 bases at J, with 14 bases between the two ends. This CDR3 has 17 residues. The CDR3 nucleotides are TGTGCCAGCAGCTTACCGGGACGTCGGAGCTCTGGAAACACCATATATTTT. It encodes CASSLPGRRSSGNTIYF.

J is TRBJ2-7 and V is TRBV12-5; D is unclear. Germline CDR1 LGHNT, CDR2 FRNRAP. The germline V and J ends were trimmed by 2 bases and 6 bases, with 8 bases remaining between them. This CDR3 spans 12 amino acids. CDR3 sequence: CASGLFPREQYF. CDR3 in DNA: TGTGCTAGTGGTTTGTTCCCGCGCGAGCAGTACTTC.